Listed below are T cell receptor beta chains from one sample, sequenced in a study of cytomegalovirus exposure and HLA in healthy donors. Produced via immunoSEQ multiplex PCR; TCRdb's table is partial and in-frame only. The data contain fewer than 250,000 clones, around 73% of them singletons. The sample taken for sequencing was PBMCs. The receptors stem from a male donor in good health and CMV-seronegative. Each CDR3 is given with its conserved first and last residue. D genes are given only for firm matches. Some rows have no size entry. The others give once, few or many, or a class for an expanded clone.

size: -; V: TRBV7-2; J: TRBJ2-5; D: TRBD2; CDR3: CASSLGGTSTETQYF; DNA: TGTGCCAGCAGCTTAGGGGGGACTAGCACGGAGACCCAGTACTTC
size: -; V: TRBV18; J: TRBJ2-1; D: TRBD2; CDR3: CASSPQLAGGVGNEQFF; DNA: TGTGCCAGCTCACCACAACTAGCGGGAGGAGTAGGCAATGAGCAGTTCTTC
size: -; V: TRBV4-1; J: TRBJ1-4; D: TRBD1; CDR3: CASSQPTGGPTNEKLFF; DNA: TGCGCCAGCAGCCAACCTACAGGGGGCCCAACTAATGAAAAACTGTTTTTT
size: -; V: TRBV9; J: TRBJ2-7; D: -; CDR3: CASSVHPGSSYEQYF; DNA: TGTGCCAGCAGCGTACATCCCGGGAGCTCCTACGAGCAGTACTTC
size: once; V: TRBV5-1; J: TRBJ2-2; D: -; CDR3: CASSLFGSTTGELFF; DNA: TGCGCCAGCAGCTTGTTCGGGAGTACGACCGGGGAGCTGTTTTTT
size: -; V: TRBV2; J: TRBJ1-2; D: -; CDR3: CASCQDGVDYGYTF; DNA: TGTGCCAGCTGCCAGGACGGGGTCGACTATGGCTACACCTTC
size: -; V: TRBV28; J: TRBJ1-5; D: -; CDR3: CASKGQINQPQHF; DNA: TGTGCCAGCAAGGGGCAGATAAATCAGCCCCAGCATTTT
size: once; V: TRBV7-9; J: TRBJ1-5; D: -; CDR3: CSSSPYYLGQPQHF; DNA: TGTTCCAGCAGCCCTTACTACCTAGGTCAGCCCCAGCATTTT
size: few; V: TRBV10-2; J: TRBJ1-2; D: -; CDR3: CASSVAGDYGYTF; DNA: TGCGCCAGCAGTGTGGCCGGGGACTATGGCTACACCTTC
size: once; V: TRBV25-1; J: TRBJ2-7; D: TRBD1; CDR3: CAINRGPYEQYF; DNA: TGTGCCATCAACAGGGGGCCATACGAGCAGTACTTC
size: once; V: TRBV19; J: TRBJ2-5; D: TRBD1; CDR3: CASSMQGDGWETQYF; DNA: TGTGCCAGTAGTATGCAGGGGGATGGTTGGGAGACCCAGTACTTC
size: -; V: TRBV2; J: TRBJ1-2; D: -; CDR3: CALSRDIKPYYGYTF; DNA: TGTGCCTTGTCCCGGGACATCAAACCCTACTATGGCTACACCTTC
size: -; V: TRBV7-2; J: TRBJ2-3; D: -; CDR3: CASSRDLTDTQYF; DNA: TGTGCCAGCAGCCGGGACTTGACAGATACGCAGTATTTT
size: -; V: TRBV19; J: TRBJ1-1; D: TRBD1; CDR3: CASRYPGQLNTEAFF; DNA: TGTGCCAGTAGATACCCGGGACAGTTGAACACTGAAGCTTTCTTT
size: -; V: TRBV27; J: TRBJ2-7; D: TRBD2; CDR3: CASSFLLPAGVDEQYF; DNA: TGTGCCAGCAGTTTCTTACTCCCAGCGGGAGTAGACGAGCAGTACTTC
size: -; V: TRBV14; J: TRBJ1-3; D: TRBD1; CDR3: CASSPTGGRAGSTIYF; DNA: TGTGCCAGCAGCCCAACAGGGGGTCGTGCTGGAAGCACCATATATTTT
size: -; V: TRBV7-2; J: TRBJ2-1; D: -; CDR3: CASRRVDEQFF; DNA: TGTGCCAGCAGGCGTGTAGATGAGCAGTTCTTC
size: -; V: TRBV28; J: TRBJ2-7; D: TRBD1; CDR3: CASRRPGQGKGEQYF; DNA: TGTGCCAGCAGGAGACCGGGACAGGGGAAGGGCGAGCAGTACTTC
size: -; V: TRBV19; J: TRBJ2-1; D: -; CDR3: CASSGLGGDEQFF; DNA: TGTGCCAGTAGTGGACTAGGGGGGGATGAGCAGTTCTTC
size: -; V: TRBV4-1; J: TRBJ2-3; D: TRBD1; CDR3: CASSRPTGRSTDTQYF; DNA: TGCGCCAGCAGCCGCCCGACAGGGCGGAGCACAGATACGCAGTATTTT
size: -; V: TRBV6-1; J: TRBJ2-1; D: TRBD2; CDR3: CASSGTSGSYNEQFF; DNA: TGTGCCAGCAGTGGGACTAGCGGGAGTTACAATGAGCAGTTCTTC
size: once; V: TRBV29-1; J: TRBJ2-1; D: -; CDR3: CSVTRGNEQFF; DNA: TGCAGCGTTACAAGGGGAAATGAGCAGTTCTTC
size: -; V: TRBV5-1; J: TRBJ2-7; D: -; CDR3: CASSLGAAGGYEQYF; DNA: TGCGCCAGCAGCTTGGGAGCCGCAGGGGGGTACGAGCAGTACTTC
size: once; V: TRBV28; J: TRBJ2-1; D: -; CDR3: CASNYDGSNEQFF; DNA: TGTGCCAGCAACTACGATGGGTCCAATGAGCAGTTCTTC
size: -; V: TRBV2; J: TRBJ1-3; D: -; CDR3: CASRSYGNTIYF; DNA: TGTGCCAGCAGGTCCTATGGAAACACCATATATTTT
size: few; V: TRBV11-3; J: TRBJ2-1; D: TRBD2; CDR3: CASSLSSGTFYNEQFF; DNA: TGTGCCAGCAGCCTTTCTAGCGGGACCTTCTACAATGAGCAGTTCTTC
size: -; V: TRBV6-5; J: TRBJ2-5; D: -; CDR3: CASSYSQGGRGEQYF; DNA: TGTGCCAGCAGTTACTCGCAAGGGGGTAGAGGGGAGCAGTACTTC
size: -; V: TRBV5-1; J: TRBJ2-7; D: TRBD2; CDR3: CASSTRLAGGVYEQYF; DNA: TGCGCCAGCAGTACCCGATTAGCGGGAGGGGTCTACGAGCAGTACTTC
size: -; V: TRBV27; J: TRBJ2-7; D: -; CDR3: CASSFQRDIGAYEQYF; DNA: TGTGCCAGCAGTTTCCAACGGGACATCGGGGCCTACGAGCAGTACTTC
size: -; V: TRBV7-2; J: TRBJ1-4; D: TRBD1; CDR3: CASSLTGVVGEKLFF; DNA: TGTGCCAGCAGCCTCACAGGGGTCGTAGGGGAAAAACTGTTTTTT
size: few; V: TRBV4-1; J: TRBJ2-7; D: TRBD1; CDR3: CASSRTGPPYEQYF; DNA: TGCGCCAGCAGCCGGACAGGGCCGCCCTACGAGCAGTACTTC
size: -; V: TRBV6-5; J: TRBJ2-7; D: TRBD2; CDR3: CASRLAGGPDYEQYF; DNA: TGTGCCAGCAGACTAGCGGGAGGCCCTGACTACGAGCAGTACTTC
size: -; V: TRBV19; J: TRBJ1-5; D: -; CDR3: CASRGATYSNQPQHF; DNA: TGTGCCAGTCGTGGGGCCACATATAGCAATCAGCCCCAGCATTTT
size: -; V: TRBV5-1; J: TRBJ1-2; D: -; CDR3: CASRDDSYGYTF; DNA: TGCGCCAGCAGAGACGACAGCTATGGCTACACCTTC
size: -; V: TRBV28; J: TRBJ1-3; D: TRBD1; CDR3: CASASTGAGNTIYF; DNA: TGTGCCAGCGCTTCAACAGGGGCTGGAAACACCATATATTTT
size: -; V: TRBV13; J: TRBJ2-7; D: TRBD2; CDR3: CASSLGLAAYEQYF; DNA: TGTGCCAGCAGCTTGGGACTAGCGGCCTACGAGCAGTACTTC
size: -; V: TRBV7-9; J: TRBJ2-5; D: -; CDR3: CASSKTRGGGYQETQYF; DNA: TGTGCCAGCAGCAAAACCCGGGGAGGGGGATACCAAGAGACCCAGTACTTC
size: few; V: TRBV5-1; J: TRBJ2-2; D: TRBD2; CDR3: CASSFTSGRTGELFF; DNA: TGCGCCAGCAGCTTTACTAGCGGGAGAACCGGGGAGCTGTTTTTT
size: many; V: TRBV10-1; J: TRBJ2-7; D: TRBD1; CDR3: CASSEGGDEQYF; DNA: TGCGCCAGCAGTGAAGGGGGCGACGAGCAGTACTTC
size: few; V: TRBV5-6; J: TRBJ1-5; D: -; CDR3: CASSFSGFYQPQHF; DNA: TGTGCCAGCAGCTTTTCAGGGTTCTATCAGCCCCAGCATTTT
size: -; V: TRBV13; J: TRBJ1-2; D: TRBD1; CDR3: CASSLDRGLYYGYTF; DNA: TGTGCCAGCAGCTTAGACAGGGGGCTTTACTATGGCTACACCTTC
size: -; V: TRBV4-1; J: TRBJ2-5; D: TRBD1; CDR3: CASSPPTGLETQYF; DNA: TGCGCCAGCAGCCCCCCGACAGGGCTAGAGACCCAGTACTTC
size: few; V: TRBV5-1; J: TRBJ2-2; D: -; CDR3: CASSSQGATGELFF; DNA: TGCGCCAGCAGCTCACAGGGTGCCACCGGGGAGCTGTTTTTT
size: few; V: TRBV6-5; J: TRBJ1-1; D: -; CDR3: CATQGYTEAFF; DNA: TGTGCCACCCAGGGCTACACTGAAGCTTTCTTT
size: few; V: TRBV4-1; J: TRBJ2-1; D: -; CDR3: CASSQGPSRGLYNEQFF; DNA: TGCGCCAGCAGCCAAGGTCCCTCAAGGGGACTCTACAATGAGCAGTTCTTC
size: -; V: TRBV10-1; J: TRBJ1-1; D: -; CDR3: CASKTDLNTEAFF; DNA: TGCGCCAGCAAGACAGACTTGAACACTGAAGCTTTCTTT
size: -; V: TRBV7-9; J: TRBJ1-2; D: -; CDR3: CASSLREYGYTF; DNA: TGTGCCAGCAGCTTAAGAGAGTATGGCTACACCTTC
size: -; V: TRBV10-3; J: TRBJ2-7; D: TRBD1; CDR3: CATTKSQGAASYEQYF; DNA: TGTGCCACCACGAAATCACAGGGGGCAGCGTCCTACGAGCAGTACTTC
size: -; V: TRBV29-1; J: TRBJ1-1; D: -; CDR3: CSVGGLGQQNTEAFF; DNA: TGCAGCGTTGGTGGGCTCGGACAGCAGAACACTGAAGCTTTCTTT
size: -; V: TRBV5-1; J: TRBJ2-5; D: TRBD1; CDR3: CASSLETGGYEETQYF; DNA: TGCGCCAGCAGCTTAGAAACAGGGGGGTATGAAGAGACCCAGTACTTC
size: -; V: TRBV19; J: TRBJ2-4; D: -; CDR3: CASSDQGVHIQYF; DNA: TGTGCCAGTAGCGATCAAGGGGTGCACATTCAGTACTTC
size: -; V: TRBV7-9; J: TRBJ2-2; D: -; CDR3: CASSPRQVRTGELFF; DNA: TGTGCCAGCAGCCCCCGACAGGTTAGGACCGGGGAGCTGTTTTTT